These 7 T cell receptor beta chains came from one sample sequenced in a study of blood T cell repertoires in COVID-19. The assay was immunoSEQ multiplex PCR, and TCRdb's table has in-frame clones only and misses some. The sample holds about 200,000 clones; 86% are singletons and the top ten take over 2%. Sequenced sample: peripheral blood. The receptors derive from a man aged 25 to 45 who had recovered from COVID-19.

The chain is built from TRBV18 and TRBJ1-1; 8 positions match TRBD1. The CDR3 is made up of 14 amino acids. Germline CDR1 is KGHSH and CDR2 is LQKENI. Trimming cost V 3 bases and J 3 bases; bases outside gene matches: 3. CDR3 loop: CASSPGQGYTEAFF. As DNA, the CDR3 is TGTGCCAGCTCACCCGGACAGGGTTACACTGAAGCTTTCTTT.

This rearrangement joins TRBV10-2 to TRBJ2-1; TRBD1 matches 11 bases. The CDR3 totals 12 residues. V dropped 9 bases and J dropped 6; count of bases not matched to a gene: 1. Germline assignment: CDR1 WSHSY and CDR2 SAAADI. CDR3 protein: CASGTGGNEQFF. For the CDR3, the DNA is TGCGCCAGTGGGACAGGGGGCAATGAGCAGTTCTTC.

The chain combines TRBV5-4 with TRBJ2-1; D uncertain. CDR1 SGHNT and CDR2 YYREEE come from the germline V gene (reference sequence). V was pared by 4 bases and J by 6 bases, with 11 bases between. The CDR3 covers 13 residues. The CDR3 DNA reads as TGTGCCAGCAGCCCCAGGTTTGGCAATGAGCAGTTCTTC. This sequence encodes CASSPRFGNEQFF.

The chain recombines TRBV6-4 with TRBJ2-2, with a tentative D call TRBD1 (5 bases). The CDR3 has 13 amino acids. Germline V lookup: CDR1 MRHNA, CDR2 SNTAGT. The V end was cut by 2 bases, the J end by 5 bases, with 6 bases between. CDR3 loop: CASSDRGTGELFF. In DNA, the CDR3 is TGTGCCAGCAGTGACAGGGGTACCGGGGAGCTGTTTTTT.

The chain uses TRBV21-1 and TRBJ1-3; TRBD1 was called by the table and not checked on the DNA. TRBV21-1 is described as a pseudogene. The CDR3 length is 19 residues. The DNA for the CDR3 is TGTGCCAGCAGCTCCCAAAGATGGGGGCAGGGCCTCTCTGGAAACACCATATATTTT. Translating gives CASSSQRWGQGLSGNTIYF.

The V gene is TRBV7-9, the J gene TRBJ1-2; D is unresolved. The germline V and J ends were trimmed by 5 bases and 2 bases, with 12 bases remaining between them. Per the germline V gene, CDR1 is SEHNR and CDR2 is FQNEAQ (reference sequence). The CDR3 has 14 residues. The CDR3 sequence: CASSPRVVNYGYTF. The DNA for the CDR3 is TGTGCCAGCAGCCCCCGAGTGGTGAACTATGGCTACACCTTC.

The sample holds one count of this clone. This sequence joins TRBV11-3 and TRBJ1-2; D ambiguous. This CDR3 spans 14 amino acids. V lost 7 bases to trimming and J lost 3 bases, with 15 bases between them. Germline loops: CDR1 SGHNT, CDR2 YENEEA. The CDR3 nucleotides are TGTGCCAGCACCATTATGGGAGGATACTATGGCTACACCTTC. This sequence encodes CASTIMGGYYGYTF.